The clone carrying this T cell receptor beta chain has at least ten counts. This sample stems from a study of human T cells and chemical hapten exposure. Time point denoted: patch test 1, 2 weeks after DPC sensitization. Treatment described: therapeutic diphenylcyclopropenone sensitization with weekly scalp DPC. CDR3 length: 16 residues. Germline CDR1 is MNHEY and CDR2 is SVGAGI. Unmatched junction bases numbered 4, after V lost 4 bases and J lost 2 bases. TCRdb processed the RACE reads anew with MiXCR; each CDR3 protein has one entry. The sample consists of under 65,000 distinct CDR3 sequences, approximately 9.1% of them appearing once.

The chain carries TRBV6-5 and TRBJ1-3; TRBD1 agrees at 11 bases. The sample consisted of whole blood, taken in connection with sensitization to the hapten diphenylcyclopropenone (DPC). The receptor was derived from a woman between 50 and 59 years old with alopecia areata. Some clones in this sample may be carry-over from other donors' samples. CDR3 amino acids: CASSFGQGAAGNTIYF. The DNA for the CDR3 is TGTGCCAGCAGTTTTGGACAGGGGGCTGCTGGAAACACCATATATTTT.